The 5 T cell receptor beta chains presented below share a single source sample, sequenced in a study of CD8+CD57+ T cells in acquired aplastic anemia (dated by TCRdb to the late 2010s). The run used an Illumina HiSeq 2000. Profiling of TCR beta VDJ combinations and CDR3 sequences used genomic DNA as the template. The public reads were reanalyzed by TCRdb: fastp trimming at Q25, MiXCR alignment, in-frame beta chains only. Each CDR3 protein gets just one entry, which takes the most common genes and DNA from the rows behind it. Within this sample are approximately 470,000 distinct CDR3 sequences, with about a third of them counted one time only. In total, the top ten clones hold roughly 0.89% of the sample. Expansion of CD8+CD57+ cells had been shown by flow cytometry in the patients chosen for sequencing. What was sequenced was sorted CD4+, CD8+, or CD8+CD57+ T cells (not recorded which) from PBMCs. The receptor set was obtained from a human donor with aplastic anemia.

This clonotype was counted at least ten times. The V and J genes are TRBV2 and TRBJ1-6; no definite D call. Trimming removed 4 bases at V and 10 bases at J, with 14 bases between. Germline V gene data show CDR1 as SNHLY and CDR2 as FYNNEI. This CDR3 has 14 amino acids. The CDR3 DNA follows: TGTGCCAGCAGTGGCACTAATTCGGGGTCACCCCTCCACTTT. As protein: CASSGTNSGSPLHF.

This clonotype was counted ten times or more. The chain employs TRBV19 and TRBJ1-2; D is perhaps TRBD1 (6 bases). The CDR3 covers 15 residues. Germline V lookup: CDR1 LNHDA, CDR2 SQIVND (reference sequence). The V end lost 4 bases, the J end lost 6 bases, and 18 bases lay between the germline ends. The CDR3: CASSRQETGHHGYTF. For the CDR3, the DNA is TGTGCCAGTAGTAGGCAAGAAACAGGGCACCATGGCTACACCTTC.

This clonotype was seen repeatedly, ten times or more. The chain has TRBV24-1 and TRBJ1-2; a weak D match, TRBD1 (5 bases). Germline V gives CDR1 KGHDR, CDR2 SFDVKD. Trimming cost V 4 bases and J 4 bases, with 12 bases left between them. The CDR3 consists of 14 residues. CDR3 DNA: TGTGCCACCAGTGAACACGGACAAACCTATGGCTACACCTTC. Its protein product is CATSEHGQTYGYTF.

The V gene is TRBV20-1, the J gene TRBJ2-1; D gene unclear. Germline-derived CDR1 and CDR2 are DFQATT and SNEGSKA (reference sequence). V lost 2 bases, J lost 6 bases, and 8 bases lay in between. The CDR3 sequence is 12 residues long. DNA of the CDR3: TGCAGTGCTAGACTTAGTAGCAATGAGCAGTTCTTC. Amino acids: CSARLSSNEQFF.

A few counts support this clonotype. The V call is TRBV4-3, the J call TRBJ1-2; 8 positions agree with TRBD1. The CDR3 totals 14 residues. The germline V gene has CDR1 LGHNA and CDR2 YSLEER. Losses at the gene ends were 0 bases for V and 8 bases for J; bases not matched to a gene: 5. The CDR3 spells CASSQEEQGGGYTF. For the CDR3, the DNA is TGCGCCAGCAGCCAAGAAGAACAGGGGGGCGGCTACACCTTC.